This T cell receptor beta chain was sequenced during a study of regulatory T cells in long-lasting Graves disease. Overall study results and limits: TCR diversity was lower in persistent than newly diagnosed Graves' disease.

V was cut by 2 bases and J by 1 base, with 9 bases left in between. The CDR3 consists of 14 residues. Germline V lookup: CDR1 SGHTS, CDR2 YDEGEE. Regarding time point: newly diagnosed GD, antithyroid drugs for less than 3 months. Preparation of the TCR library used RNA extracted from PBMCs. iRepertoire HTBI primers and Arm-PCR of CDR3 regions built TCR beta libraries. TCRdb used MiXCR to reprocess the multiplex PCR reads, holding one entry per CDR3 protein. The sample has fewer than 500,000 distinct CDR3 sequences; roughly 17% are singletons. Regarding this clonotype: Its target is not known. A much larger clone differs by one base, so this may be a read error. The CDR3 does not end in the conserved phenylalanine or tryptophan, so this is likely a read error.

This sample also belongs to another study, concerning T cells in Graves' hyperthyroidism and ophthalmopathy. As reported in that work: The TCR CDR3 first-round RT-PCR relied on the HTBI primer set.

The material was peripheral blood mononuclear cells (PBMCs), obtained at new diagnosis, from a patient treated with antithyroid drugs. The receptor was derived from a man in his forties with Graves disease. The genes are TRBV5-8 and TRBJ1-1, with no clear D. The CDR3 DNA sequence: TGTGCCAGCAGCTTCGGGGTGGAGAACACTGAAGCTTTCCTT. Translation: CASSFGVENTEAFL.